A selection of T cell receptor beta chains follows, all from one sample in a study of sequential checkpoint blockade in melanoma. Some clones are missing from TCRdb's copy, which holds only in-frame ones; the method was immunoSEQ multiplex PCR. Of fewer than 450 clones in the sample, around 24% are singletons; the top ten hold over 15%. The source was tumor tissue (inferred from file names), collected from a patient given nivolumab and ipilimumab in sequence. The receptors come from a human donor with melanoma. The CDR3 runs from the conserved cysteine through the conserved F or W. Each record gives: J gene, V gene, CDR3 protein.

j_gene: TRBJ1-1; v_gene: TRBV18; CDR3aa: CASSPARDRVFRNTEAFF
j_gene: TRBJ1-4; v_gene: TRBV6-8; CDR3aa: CASSDCPSLLVDNEKLFF
j_gene: TRBJ2-7; v_gene: TRBV30; CDR3aa: CAWSGSGYEQYF
j_gene: TRBJ1-6; v_gene: TRBV19; CDR3aa: CASSPRGLQSSYNSPLHF
j_gene: TRBJ2-2; v_gene: TRBV11-3; CDR3aa: CASSLDGVRTGELFF
j_gene: TRBJ2-2; v_gene: TRBV19; CDR3aa: CASSLRESGELFF
j_gene: TRBJ2-5; v_gene: TRBV28; CDR3aa: CASSLASHRETQYF
j_gene: TRBJ1-2; v_gene: TRBV6-8; CDR3aa: CASSYSGRSYYGYTF
j_gene: TRBJ1-2; v_gene: TRBV18; CDR3aa: CASSPPSTGGDYGYTF
j_gene: TRBJ1-1; v_gene: TRBV10-2; CDR3aa: CASIGTGPGEAFF
j_gene: TRBJ1-4; v_gene: TRBV18; CDR3aa: CASSPPGLGQEKLFF
j_gene: TRBJ2-7; v_gene: TRBV6-8; CDR3aa: CASSTGTSGATYEQYF
j_gene: TRBJ2-6; v_gene: TRBV19; CDR3aa: CASGRVGANVLTF
j_gene: TRBJ1-6; v_gene: TRBV14; CDR3aa: CASSQEEGDYNSPLHF
j_gene: TRBJ1-4; v_gene: TRBV5-1; CDR3aa: CASSSTGESEKLFF
j_gene: TRBJ2-7; v_gene: TRBV4-1; CDR3aa: CASSQDFGRVGSYEQYF
j_gene: TRBJ1-5; v_gene: TRBV11-3; CDR3aa: CASSLRTGGRQPQHF
j_gene: TRBJ2-7; v_gene: TRBV6-8; CDR3aa: CASSYRAGGTYEQYF
j_gene: TRBJ2-2; v_gene: TRBV6-8; CDR3aa: CASSQNTGELFF
j_gene: TRBJ2-3; v_gene: TRBV30; CDR3aa: CAWTNRPPGGGDTDTQYF
j_gene: TRBJ1-1; v_gene: TRBV7-6; CDR3aa: CASSLDSSSTEAFF
j_gene: TRBJ1-6; v_gene: TRBV25-1; CDR3aa: CASSEGYRFSPLHF
j_gene: TRBJ1-5; v_gene: TRBV19; CDR3aa: CASSIVGVQPQHF
j_gene: TRBJ1-4; v_gene: TRBV11-3; CDR3aa: CASSLSGDSSEKLFF
j_gene: TRBJ2-1; v_gene: TRBV14; CDR3aa: CASSQVGTSGRAGGNEQFF
j_gene: TRBJ1-1; v_gene: TRBV18; CDR3aa: CASSPGAGMNTEAFF
j_gene: TRBJ2-5; v_gene: TRBV28; CDR3aa: CASSSPGAGGPQETQYF
j_gene: TRBJ2-1; v_gene: TRBV30; CDR3aa: CAVWNGGVNEQFF
j_gene: TRBJ2-5; v_gene: TRBV6-8; CDR3aa: CASSPVGGGVETQYF
j_gene: TRBJ2-2; v_gene: TRBV7-1; CDR3aa: CASSLSGTAGELFF
j_gene: TRBJ1-5; v_gene: TRBV6-8; CDR3aa: CATRPQRGNQPQHF
j_gene: TRBJ2-3; v_gene: TRBV28; CDR3aa: CASSLAGADTQYF
j_gene: TRBJ1-1; v_gene: TRBV6-8; CDR3aa: CAIREMGDTEAFF
j_gene: TRBJ2-7; v_gene: TRBV28; CDR3aa: CASSTPGEGDSEQYF
j_gene: TRBJ2-3; v_gene: TRBV6-8; CDR3aa: CASSLIYHTDTQYF
j_gene: TRBJ2-2; v_gene: TRBV15; CDR3aa: CATSRLGNTGELFF
j_gene: TRBJ2-1; v_gene: TRBV6-8; CDR3aa: CASSYSDSTGGSEQFF
j_gene: TRBJ2-7; v_gene: TRBV28; CDR3aa: CASTPGGVSSYEQYF
j_gene: TRBJ1-3; v_gene: TRBV11-3; CDR3aa: CASSSTGQGNTIYF
j_gene: TRBJ1-1; v_gene: TRBV30; CDR3aa: CAWSPGGMNTEAFF
j_gene: TRBJ2-6; v_gene: TRBV6-8; CDR3aa: CASSLGQASSGANVLTF
j_gene: TRBJ1-2; v_gene: TRBV18; CDR3aa: CASSPQPGQPGAYGYTF
j_gene: TRBJ2-4; v_gene: TRBV6-8; CDR3aa: CASSSGGLASNIQYF
j_gene: TRBJ2-7; v_gene: TRBV11-3; CDR3aa: CASSLVGTAYEQYF
j_gene: TRBJ1-6; v_gene: TRBV6-8; CDR3aa: CASSLGQGRSPLHF